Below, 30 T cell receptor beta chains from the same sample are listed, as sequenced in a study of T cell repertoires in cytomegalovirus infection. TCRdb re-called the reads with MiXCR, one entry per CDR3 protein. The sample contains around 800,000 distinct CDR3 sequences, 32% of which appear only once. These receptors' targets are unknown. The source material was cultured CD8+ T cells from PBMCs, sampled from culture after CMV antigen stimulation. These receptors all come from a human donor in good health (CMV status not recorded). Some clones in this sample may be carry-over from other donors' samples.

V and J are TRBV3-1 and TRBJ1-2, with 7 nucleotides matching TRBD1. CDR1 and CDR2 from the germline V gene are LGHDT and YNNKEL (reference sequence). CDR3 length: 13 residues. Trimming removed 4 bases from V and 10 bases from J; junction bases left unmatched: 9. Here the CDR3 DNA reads TGTGCCAGCAGCCCAACAGAGACAGGGACCTACACCTTC. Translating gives CASSPTETGTYTF.

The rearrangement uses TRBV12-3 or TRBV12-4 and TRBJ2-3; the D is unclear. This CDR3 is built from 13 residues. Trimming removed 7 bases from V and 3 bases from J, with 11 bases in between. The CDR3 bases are TGTGCCAGCACCCAAGGGCAGACAGATACGCAGTATTTT. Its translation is CASTQGQTDTQYF.

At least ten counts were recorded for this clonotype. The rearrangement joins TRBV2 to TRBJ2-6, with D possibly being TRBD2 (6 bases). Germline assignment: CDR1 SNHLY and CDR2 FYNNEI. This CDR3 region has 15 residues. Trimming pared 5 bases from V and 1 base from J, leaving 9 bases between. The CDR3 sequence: CASSQGGSGANVLTF. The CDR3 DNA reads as TGTGCCAGCAGTCAGGGAGGATCTGGGGCCAACGTCCTGACTTTC.

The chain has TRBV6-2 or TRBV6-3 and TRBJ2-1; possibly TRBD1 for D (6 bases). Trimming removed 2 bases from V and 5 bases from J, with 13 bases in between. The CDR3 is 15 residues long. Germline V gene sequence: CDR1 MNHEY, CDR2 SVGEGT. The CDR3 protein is CASSYRGTVNNEQFF. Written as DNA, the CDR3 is TGTGCCAGCAGTTACAGGGGGACGGTGAACAATGAGCAGTTCTTC.

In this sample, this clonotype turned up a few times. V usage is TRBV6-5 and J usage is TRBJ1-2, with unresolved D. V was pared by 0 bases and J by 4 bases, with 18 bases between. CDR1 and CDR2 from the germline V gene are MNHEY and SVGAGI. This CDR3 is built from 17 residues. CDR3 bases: TGTGCCAGCAGTTACTCCCCAGCGGGTGGGAATGGCTATGGCTACACCTTC. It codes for CASSYSPAGGNGYGYTF.

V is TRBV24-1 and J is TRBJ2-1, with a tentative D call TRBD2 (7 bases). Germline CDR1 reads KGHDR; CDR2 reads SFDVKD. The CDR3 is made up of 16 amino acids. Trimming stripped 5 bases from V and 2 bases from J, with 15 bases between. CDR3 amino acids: CATSARGGETYNEQFF. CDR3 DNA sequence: TGTGCCACCAGTGCCCGAGGGGGGGAGACCTACAATGAGCAGTTCTTC.

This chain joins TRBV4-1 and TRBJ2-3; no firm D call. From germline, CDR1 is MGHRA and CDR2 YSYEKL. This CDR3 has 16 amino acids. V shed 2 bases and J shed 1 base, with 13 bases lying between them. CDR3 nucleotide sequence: TGCGCCAGCAGCCAACAGGAACGGAGCCGCACAGATACGCAGTATTTT. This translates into CASSQQERSRTDTQYF.

The CDR3 loop reads CASGHQGADQPQHF. The DNA for the CDR3 is TGTGCCAGCGGACACCAGGGGGCGGATCAGCCCCAGCATTTT. The chain recombines TRBV6-5 with TRBJ1-5, with 8 bases aligning to TRBD1. CDR1 is MNHEY, CDR2 SVGAGI, per germline. Trimming at V came to 8 bases and at J to 5 bases, leaving 8 bases not matched to a gene. The CDR3 consists of 14 residues.

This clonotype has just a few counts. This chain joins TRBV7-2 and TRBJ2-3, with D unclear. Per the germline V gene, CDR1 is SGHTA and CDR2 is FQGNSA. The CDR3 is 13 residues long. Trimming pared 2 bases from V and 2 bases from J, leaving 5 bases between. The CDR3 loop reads CASSLIDTDTQYF. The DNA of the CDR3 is TGTGCCAGCAGCTTAATAGACACAGATACGCAGTATTTT.

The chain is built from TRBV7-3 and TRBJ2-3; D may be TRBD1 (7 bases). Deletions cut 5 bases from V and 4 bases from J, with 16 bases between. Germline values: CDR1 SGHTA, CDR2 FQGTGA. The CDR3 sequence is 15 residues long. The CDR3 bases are TGTGCCAGCAGCCACGGAGGGGGCCGGGCAGATACGCAGTATTTT. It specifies CASSHGGGRADTQYF.

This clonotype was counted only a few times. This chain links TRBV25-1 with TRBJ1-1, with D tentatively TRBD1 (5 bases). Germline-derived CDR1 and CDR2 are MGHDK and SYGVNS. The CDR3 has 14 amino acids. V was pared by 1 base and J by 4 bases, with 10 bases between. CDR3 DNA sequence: TGTGCCAGCAGTGAATCGGGGGTATCCACTGAAGCTTTCTTT. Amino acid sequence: CASSESGVSTEAFF.

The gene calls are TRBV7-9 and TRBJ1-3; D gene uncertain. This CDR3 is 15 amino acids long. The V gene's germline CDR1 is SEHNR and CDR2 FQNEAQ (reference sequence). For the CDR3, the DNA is TGTGTCACCAAGGATCCTCCTGGCTCTGGAAACACCATATATTTT. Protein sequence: CVTKDPPGSGNTIYF.

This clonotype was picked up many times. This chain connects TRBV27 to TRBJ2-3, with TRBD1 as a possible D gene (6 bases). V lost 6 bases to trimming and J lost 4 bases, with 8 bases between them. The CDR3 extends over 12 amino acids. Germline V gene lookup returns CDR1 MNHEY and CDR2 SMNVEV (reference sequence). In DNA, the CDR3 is TGTGCCAGCAGGGACAGTCCAGATACGCAGTATTTT. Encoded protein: CASRDSPDTQYF.

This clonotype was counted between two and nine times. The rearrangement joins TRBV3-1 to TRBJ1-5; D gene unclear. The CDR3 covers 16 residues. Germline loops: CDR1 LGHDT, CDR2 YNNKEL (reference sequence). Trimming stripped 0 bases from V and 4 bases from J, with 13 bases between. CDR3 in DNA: TGTGCCAGCAGCCAAGAATCGGACGGGAGAAATCAGCCCCAGCATTTT. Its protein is CASSQESDGRNQPQHF.

CDR3 DNA: TGTGCCAGCAGCTTAAATGAGGGTAACTACTATGGCTACACCTTC. This translates into CASSLNEGNYYGYTF. The chain has TRBV7-8 and TRBJ1-2, with D unresolved. The CDR3 length is 15 residues. V shed 2 bases and J shed 3 bases, with 13 bases lying between them. Germline lookup yields CDR1 SGHVS and CDR2 FQNEAQ.

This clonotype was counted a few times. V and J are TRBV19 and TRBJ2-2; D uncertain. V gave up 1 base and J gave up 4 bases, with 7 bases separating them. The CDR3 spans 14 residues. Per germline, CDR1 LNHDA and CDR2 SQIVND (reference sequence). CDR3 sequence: CASSIGGSTGELFF. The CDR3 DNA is TGTGCCAGTAGTATAGGGGGTAGCACCGGGGAGCTGTTTTTT. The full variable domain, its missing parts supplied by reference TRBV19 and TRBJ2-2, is DGGITQSPKYLFRKEGQNVTLSCEQNLNHDAMYWYRQDPGQGLRLIYYSQIVNDFQKGDIAEGYSVSREKKESFPLTVTSAQKNPTAFYLCASSIGGSTGELFFGEGSRLTVL.

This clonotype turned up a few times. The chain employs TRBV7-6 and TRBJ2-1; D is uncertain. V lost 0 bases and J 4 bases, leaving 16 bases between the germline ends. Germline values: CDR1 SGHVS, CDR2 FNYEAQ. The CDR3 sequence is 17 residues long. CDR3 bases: TGTGCCAGCAGCTTAGCGGCGGCACTCTCCCCTTACAATGAGCAGTTCTTC. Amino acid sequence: CASSLAAALSPYNEQFF. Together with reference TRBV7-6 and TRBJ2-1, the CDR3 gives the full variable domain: GAGVSQSPRYKVTKRGQDVALRCDPISGHVSLYWYRQALGQGPEFLTYFNYEAQQDKSGLPNDRFSAERPEGSISTLTIQRTEQRDSAMYRCASSLAAALSPYNEQFFGPGTRLTVL.

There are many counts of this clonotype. CDR3 DNA sequence: TGTGCCAGCAGCTTCGGCGGGGGGTACAATGAGCAGTTCTTC. Its translation: CASSFGGGYNEQFF. The rearrangement joins TRBV7-6 to TRBJ2-1; TRBD2 agrees at 8 bases. There are 14 residues in the CDR3. Germline values: CDR1 SGHVS, CDR2 FNYEAQ. The junction had 2 bases not matched to a gene; V was cut back by 3 bases and J by 4 bases.

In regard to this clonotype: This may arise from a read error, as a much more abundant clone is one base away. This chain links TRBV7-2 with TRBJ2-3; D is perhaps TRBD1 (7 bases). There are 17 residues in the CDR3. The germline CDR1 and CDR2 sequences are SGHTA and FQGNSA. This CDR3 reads CASSSHPDRREADTQDF. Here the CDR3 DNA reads TGTGCCAGCAGCTCCCACCCGGACAGGAGGGAGGCAGATACGCAGGATTTT.

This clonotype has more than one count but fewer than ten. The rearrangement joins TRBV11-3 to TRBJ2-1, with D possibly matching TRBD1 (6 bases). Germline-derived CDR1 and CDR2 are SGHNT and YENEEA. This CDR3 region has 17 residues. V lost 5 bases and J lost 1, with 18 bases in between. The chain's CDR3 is CASSPTRTRGSYNEQFF. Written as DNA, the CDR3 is TGTGCCAGCAGCCCTACTCGGACGAGGGGGTCCTACAATGAGCAGTTCTTC.

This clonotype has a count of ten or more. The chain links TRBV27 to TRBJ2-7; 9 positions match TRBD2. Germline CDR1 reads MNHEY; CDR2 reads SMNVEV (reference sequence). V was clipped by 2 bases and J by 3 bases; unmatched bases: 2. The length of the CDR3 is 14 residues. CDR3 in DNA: TGTGCCAGCAGTTTAGCGGGGGGGTTCTACGAGCAGTACTTC. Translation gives CASSLAGGFYEQYF.

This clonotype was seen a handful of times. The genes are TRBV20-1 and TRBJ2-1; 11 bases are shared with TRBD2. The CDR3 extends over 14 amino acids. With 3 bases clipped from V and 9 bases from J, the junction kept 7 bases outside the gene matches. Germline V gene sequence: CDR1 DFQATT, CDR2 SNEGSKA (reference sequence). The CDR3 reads CSARIAGGGGEQFF. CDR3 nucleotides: TGCAGTGCTAGGATAGCGGGGGGGGGAGGTGAGCAGTTCTTC.

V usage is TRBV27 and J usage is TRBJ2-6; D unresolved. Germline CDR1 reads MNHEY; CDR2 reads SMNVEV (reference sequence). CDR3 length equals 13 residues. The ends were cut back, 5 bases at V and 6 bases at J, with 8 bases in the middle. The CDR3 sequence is CASSPTLANVLTF. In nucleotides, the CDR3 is TGTGCCAGCAGTCCGACGTTGGCCAACGTCCTGACTTTC.

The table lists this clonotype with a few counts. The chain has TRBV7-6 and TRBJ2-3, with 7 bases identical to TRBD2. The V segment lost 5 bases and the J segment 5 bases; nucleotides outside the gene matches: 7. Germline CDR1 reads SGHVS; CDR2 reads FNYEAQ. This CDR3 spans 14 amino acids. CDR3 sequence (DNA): TGTGCCAGCAGCGTTAGCGGGTGGGAAGATACGCAGTATTTT. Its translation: CASSVSGWEDTQYF.

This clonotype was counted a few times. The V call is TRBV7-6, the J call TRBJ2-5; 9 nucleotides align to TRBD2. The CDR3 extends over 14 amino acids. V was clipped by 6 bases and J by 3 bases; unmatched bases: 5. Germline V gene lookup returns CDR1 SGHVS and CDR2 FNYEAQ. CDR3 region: CASRLSSGEETQYF. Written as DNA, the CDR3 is TGTGCCAGCAGGCTTTCTAGCGGGGAAGAGACCCAGTACTTC.

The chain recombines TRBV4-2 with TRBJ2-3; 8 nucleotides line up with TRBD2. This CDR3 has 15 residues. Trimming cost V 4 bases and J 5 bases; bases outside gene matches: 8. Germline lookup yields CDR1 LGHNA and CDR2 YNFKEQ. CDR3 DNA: TGTGCCAGCAGCCGAGGGACTAGTCCTCTAGATACGCAGTATTTT. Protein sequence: CASSRGTSPLDTQYF.

DNA of the CDR3: TGTGCCAGCAGGTCAGGGGTTTACACTGAAGCTTTCTTT. Encoded protein: CASRSGVYTEAFF. V usage is TRBV12-3 or TRBV12-4 and J usage is TRBJ1-1; D is perhaps TRBD1 (6 bases). V gave up 6 bases and J gave up 3 bases, with 11 bases separating them. This CDR3 region has 13 residues.

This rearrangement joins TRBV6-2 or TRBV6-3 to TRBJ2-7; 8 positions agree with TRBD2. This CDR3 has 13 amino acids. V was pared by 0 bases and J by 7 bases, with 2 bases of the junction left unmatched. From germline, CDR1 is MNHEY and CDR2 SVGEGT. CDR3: CASSYSVAGEQYV. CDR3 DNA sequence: TGTGCCAGCAGTTACTCGGTAGCGGGGGAGCAGTACGTC.

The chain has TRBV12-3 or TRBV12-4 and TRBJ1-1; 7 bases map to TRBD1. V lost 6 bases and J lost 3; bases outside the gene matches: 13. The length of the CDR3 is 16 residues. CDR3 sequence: CASRTLVETGYTEAFF. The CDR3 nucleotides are TGTGCCAGCAGGACCCTTGTCGAGACAGGGTACACTGAAGCTTTCTTT.

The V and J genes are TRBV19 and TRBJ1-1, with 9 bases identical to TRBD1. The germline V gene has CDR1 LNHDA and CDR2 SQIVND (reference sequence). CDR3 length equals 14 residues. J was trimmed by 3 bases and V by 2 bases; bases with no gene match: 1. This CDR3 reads CASSIWTGDTEAFF. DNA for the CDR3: TGTGCCAGTAGTATATGGACAGGGGACACTGAAGCTTTCTTT.